Here is one T cell receptor (beta chain) with its context. The sample belongs to a study of response to subunit inactivated influenza vaccine. TCRdb reprocessed the RT-PCR reads via MiXCR and lists one record per CDR3 protein. The table has 150,000 to 200,000 distinct CDR3 sequences, approximately 12% seen once. This CDR3 contains 13 residues. The V and J ends lost 7 bases and 2 bases, in that order; junction bases with no gene match: 8. Looked up from germline, CDR1 is SQVTM and CDR2 is ANQGSEA. This same sample was also part of a study on T cells expressing NK-cell markers. From that report: In generating TCR beta cDNA, 5'RACE template switching with UMIs was used.

This chain connects TRBV29-1 to TRBJ2-7; 7 bases fit TRBD1. The receptor was derived from a man aged 45-60 years who received an inactivated influenza vaccine. The sample here was CD8+ T cells sorted from PBMCs, taken 11 to 12 days after vaccination. Here the CDR3 reads CSGARDSPYEQYF. As DNA, the CDR3 is TGCAGCGGGGCACGGGACAGCCCCTACGAGCAGTACTTC.